The source of this TCR beta chain is a study of cytomegalovirus exposure and HLA in healthy donors. Whole-study findings and limits: Later on, analysis showed that most CMV-associated TCR beta chains appeared to be HLA-restricted. A list of 150 to 200 TCR beta chains associated with cytomegalovirus was given. A prior analysis recorded that most TCR beta V segments were productive about 87% or about 30% of the time.

The primer mix had 60 Vbeta and 13 Jbeta primers. Repertoires were generated with immunoSEQ multiplex PCR, while TCRdb's copy carries only in-frame clones and drops some. The data show some 150,000 clones, with around 83% seen just once and 3.5% to 5% held by the top ten. Germline CDR1 MNHEY, CDR2 SMNVEV (reference sequence). The CDR3 has 13 amino acids. Trimming removed 5 bases at V and 10 bases at J, with 17 bases between. As to this clone: Its antigen is not known.

Each of the donors was a healthy bone marrow donor. This TCR came from a man in his forties or fifties in good health and CMV-seropositive. Sequenced input: PBMCs. The V call is TRBV27, the J call TRBJ2-5; possibly TRBD2 for D (6 bases). DNA for the CDR3: TGTGCCAGCAGTACTTACTCGGGGGTCGGCCAGTACTTC. This gives the protein CASSTYSGVGQYF.